This passage covers 5 T cell receptor beta chains from one sample sequenced in a study of spatial heterogeneity in lung cancer. Sample time point: sample taken at primary tumor resection. The antigens of these receptors remain unknown. TCRdb fed the 5' RACE reads into MiXCR, producing one record per CDR3 protein. The profile shows about 7,000 distinct CDR3 sequences, roughly 13% of them singletons. Overall study results and limits: In tumors, expanded intratumoral alpha and beta TCR counts tracked mutation counts.

Material: lung tumor tissue, obtained at surgery. All receptors derive from a male donor with early-stage non-small cell lung cancer.

This clonotype occurred a few times. Since the library was made to target alpha chains, this beta chain is a stray read and its abundance is not meaningful. The V and J genes are TRBV20-1 and TRBJ1-5; the D gene is possibly TRBD1 (5 bases). The ends were cut back, 0 bases at V and 0 bases at J, with 9 bases in the middle. The germline V gene encodes CDR1 DFQATT and CDR2 SNEGSKA (reference sequence). CDR3 length: 15 residues. CDR3 DNA: TGCAGTGCTAGAGATACAGGAGGTAGCAATCAGCCCCAGCATTTT. It yields the protein CSARDTGGSNQPQHF.

This clonotype has ten or more counts. This beta chain is an unintended read in a library built for alpha chains; its size means little. V gene TRBV6-2 or TRBV6-3 combines with J gene TRBJ1-6, with 10 bases fitting TRBD1. Germline V CDR1 and CDR2: MNHEY, SVGEGT. The CDR3 covers 16 residues. V was clipped by 5 bases and J by 7 bases; unmatched bases: 8. In nucleotides, the CDR3 is TGTGCCAGCAGTCCCGGGACAGGGGAAGGGAATTCACCCCTCCACTTT. Translated, it gives CASSPGTGEGNSPLHF.

By sample fraction, this clonotype is medium-sized. Because the library targeted alpha chains, this beta chain is an off-target read whose size means little. The chain links TRBV28 to TRBJ2-1; D is unclear. Germline CDR1 reads MDHEN; CDR2 reads SYDVKM. V lost 2 bases, J lost 3 bases, and 2 bases lay in between. This CDR3 contains 12 residues. Here the CDR3 DNA reads TGTGCCAGCAGTTTAGGCTACAATGAGCAGTTCTTC. Translated, it gives CASSLGYNEQFF.

This clonotype rates as medium-sized. This beta chain appears as a stray read in a library generated for alpha chains; its size is not informative. The V call is TRBV20-1, the J call TRBJ1-4; no clear D gene. Trimming took off 1 base at V and 3 bases at J, with 0 bases between the two ends. CDR1 and CDR2 (germline): DFQATT, SNEGSKA (reference sequence). The CDR3 sequence is 11 residues long. The CDR3 sequence: CSARANEKLFF. The CDR3 DNA reads as TGCAGTGCTAGAGCTAATGAAAAACTGTTTTTT.

This clonotype has a count of ten or more. This beta chain lies outside the target of a library built for alpha chains; its clone size means little. The genes are TRBV19 and TRBJ1-2, with TRBD1 identical over 7 bases. The J segment lost 1 base and the V segment lost 5 bases, leaving 7 bases of the junction unmatched. The CDR3 has 15 residues. Per the germline V gene, CDR1 is LNHDA and CDR2 is SQIVND (reference sequence). This chain's CDR3 is CASSPRQGDNYGYTF. CDR3 sequence (DNA): TGTGCCAGTAGTCCACGACAGGGAGATAACTATGGCTACACCTTC.